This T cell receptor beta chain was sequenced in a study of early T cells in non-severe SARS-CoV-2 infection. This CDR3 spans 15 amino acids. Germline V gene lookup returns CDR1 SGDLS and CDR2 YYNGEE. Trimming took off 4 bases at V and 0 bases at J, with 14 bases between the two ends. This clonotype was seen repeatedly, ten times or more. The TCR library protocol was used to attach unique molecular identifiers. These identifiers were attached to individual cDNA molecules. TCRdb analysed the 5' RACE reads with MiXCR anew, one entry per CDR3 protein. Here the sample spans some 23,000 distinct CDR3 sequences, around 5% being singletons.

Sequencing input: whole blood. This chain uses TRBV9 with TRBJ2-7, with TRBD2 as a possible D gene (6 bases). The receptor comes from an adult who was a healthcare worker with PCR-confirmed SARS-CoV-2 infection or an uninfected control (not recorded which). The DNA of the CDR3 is TGTGCCAGCAGCCCGGGGGACGGCAGCTCCTACGAGCAGTACTTC. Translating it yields CASSPGDGSSYEQYF.